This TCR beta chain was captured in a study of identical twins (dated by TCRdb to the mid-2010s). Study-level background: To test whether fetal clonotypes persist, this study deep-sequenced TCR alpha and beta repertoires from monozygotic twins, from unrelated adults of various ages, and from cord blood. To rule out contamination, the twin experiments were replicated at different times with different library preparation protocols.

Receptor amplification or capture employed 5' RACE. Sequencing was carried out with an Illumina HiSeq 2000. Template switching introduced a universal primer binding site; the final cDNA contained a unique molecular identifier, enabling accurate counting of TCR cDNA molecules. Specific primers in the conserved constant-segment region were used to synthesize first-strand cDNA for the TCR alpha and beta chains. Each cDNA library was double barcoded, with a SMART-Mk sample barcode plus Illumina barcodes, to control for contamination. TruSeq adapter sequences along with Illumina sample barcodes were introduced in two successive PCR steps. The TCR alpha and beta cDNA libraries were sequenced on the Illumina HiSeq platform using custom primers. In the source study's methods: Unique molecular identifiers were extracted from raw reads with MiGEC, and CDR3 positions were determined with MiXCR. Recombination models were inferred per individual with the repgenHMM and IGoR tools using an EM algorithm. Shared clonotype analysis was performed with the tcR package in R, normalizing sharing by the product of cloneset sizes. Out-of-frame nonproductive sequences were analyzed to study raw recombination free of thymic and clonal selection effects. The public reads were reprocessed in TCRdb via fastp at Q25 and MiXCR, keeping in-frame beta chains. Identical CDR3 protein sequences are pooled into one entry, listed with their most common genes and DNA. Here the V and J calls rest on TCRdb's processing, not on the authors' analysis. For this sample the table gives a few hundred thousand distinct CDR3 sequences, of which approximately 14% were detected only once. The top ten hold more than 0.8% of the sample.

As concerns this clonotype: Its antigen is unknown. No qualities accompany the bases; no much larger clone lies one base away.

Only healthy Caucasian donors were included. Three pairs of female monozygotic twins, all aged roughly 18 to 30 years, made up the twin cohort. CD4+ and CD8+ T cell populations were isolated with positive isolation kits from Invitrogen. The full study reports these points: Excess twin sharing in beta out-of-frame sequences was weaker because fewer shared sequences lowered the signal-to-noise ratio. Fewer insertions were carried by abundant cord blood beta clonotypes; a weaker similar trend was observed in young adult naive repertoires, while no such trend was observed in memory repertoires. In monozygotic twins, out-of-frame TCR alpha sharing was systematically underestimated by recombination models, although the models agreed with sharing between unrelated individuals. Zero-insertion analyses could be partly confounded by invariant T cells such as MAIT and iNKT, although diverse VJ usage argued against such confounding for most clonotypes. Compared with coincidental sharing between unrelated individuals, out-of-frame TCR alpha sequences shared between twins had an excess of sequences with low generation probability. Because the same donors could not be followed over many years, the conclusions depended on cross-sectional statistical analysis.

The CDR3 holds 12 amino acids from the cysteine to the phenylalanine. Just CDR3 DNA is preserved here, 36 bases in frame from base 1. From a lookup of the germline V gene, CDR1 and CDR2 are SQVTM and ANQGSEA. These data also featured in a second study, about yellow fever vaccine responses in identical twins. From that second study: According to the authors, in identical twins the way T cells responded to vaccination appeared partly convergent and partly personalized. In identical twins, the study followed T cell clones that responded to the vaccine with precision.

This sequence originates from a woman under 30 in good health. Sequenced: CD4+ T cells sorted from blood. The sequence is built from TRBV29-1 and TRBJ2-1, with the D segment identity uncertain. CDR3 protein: CSLDPGYNEQFF. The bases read TGCAGTTTGGACCCCGGCTACAATGAGCAGTTCTTC.